Detailed here is one T cell receptor beta chain. Its matching antigen is unknown. During the collection period, no donor immune events like infections were recorded. The data belong to a study of identifying expanded T cells in peripheral blood. Findings and caveats of the study: Over two and four weeks, about 15 and 19 clones changed, versus 1.2 between replicates.

Generated by immunoSEQ multiplex PCR, the TCRdb table keeps only in-frame clones and is missing some. The table shows approximately 110,000 clones, with about 87% occurring only once. This CDR3 contains 14 residues. From germline, CDR1 is ENHRY and CDR2 SYGVKD. V lost 8 bases, J lost 2 bases, and 9 bases stayed unmatched. The source material was blood. This clonotype originated in a person between 18 and 69 years old in good health. The J gene is TRBJ2-7, the V gene TRBV10-3, with 7 bases fitting TRBD2. As DNA, the CDR3 is TGTGCCATCTGCCGCGGGGGAGGGACCTACGAGCAGTACTTC. Translated: CAICRGGGTYEQYF.